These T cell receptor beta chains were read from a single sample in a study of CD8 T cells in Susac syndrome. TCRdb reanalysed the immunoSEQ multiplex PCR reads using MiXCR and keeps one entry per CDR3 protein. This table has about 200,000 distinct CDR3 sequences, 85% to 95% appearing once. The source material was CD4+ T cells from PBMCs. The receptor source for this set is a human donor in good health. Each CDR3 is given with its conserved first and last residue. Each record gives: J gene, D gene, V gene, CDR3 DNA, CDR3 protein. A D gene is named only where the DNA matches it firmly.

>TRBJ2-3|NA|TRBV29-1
TGCAGCGTTGAAACCTCTGGCGGTAGCACAGATACGCAGTATTTT
CSVETSGGSTDTQYF
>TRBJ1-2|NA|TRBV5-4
TGTGCCAGCAGCCTTCCCGTGGCGTCAGGGACGGGCTACACCTTC
CASSLPVASGTGYTF
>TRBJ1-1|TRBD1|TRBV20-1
TGCAGTGCAGGGACAGGGTTTAACACTGAAGCTTTCTTT
CSAGTGFNTEAFF
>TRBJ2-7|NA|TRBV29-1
TGCAGCGCTATATCCGGGGAGTTTTTGGAGCAGTACTTC
CSAISGEFLEQYF
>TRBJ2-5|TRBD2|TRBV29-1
TGCACCGCGGCAGGCGGGGGGCAAGAGACCCAGTACTTC
CTAAGGGQETQYF
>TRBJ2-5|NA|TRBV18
TGTGCCAGCTCACTTGCGGGCTATACGGAGACCCAGTACTTC
CASSLAGYTETQYF
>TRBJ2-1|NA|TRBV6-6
TGTGCCAGCAGCCCGCTGGGGGGCGGGACCTACAATGAGCAGTTCTTC
CASSPLGGGTYNEQFF
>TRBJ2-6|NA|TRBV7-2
TGTGCCAGCAGCTTAGGAGGGTTCACTGGGGCCAACGTCCTGACTTTC
CASSLGGFTGANVLTF
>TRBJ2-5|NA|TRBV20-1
TGCAGTGCTAGAGAGGGAGAGACCCAGTACTTC
CSAREGETQYF
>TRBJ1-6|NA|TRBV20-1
TGCAGTGCAAGCCTAGGAAATTGGGGAAATTCACCCCTCCACTTT
CSASLGNWGNSPLHF
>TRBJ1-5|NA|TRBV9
TGTGCCAGCAGCCGAATCAGTATCCGGGACAATAATCAGCCCCAGCATTTT
CASSRISIRDNNQPQHF
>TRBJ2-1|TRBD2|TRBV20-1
TGCAGTGCTAGTCCCGGGACTAGCGAGGGTGAGCAGTTCTTC
CSASPGTSEGEQFF
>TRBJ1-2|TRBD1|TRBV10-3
TGTGCCATCAGTGGACGGACAGGGGACGGCTACACCTTC
CAISGRTGDGYTF
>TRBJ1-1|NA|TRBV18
NA
CASSPSTGQFFGEAFF
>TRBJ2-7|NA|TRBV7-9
TGTGCCAGCAGCCCGGGGCCTAATACGGGCGAGCAGTACTTC
CASSPGPNTGEQYF
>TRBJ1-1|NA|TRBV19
TGTGCCAGTAGTGCCCAAAGAACGGGAGCTTTCTTT
CASSAQRTGAFF
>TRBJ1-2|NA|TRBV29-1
TGCAGCGTTGTAGATCCGAGAAGGAGCGGCTACACCTTC
CSVVDPRRSGYTF
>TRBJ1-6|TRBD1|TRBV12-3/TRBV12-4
TGTGCCAGCAGTTCCAGGGGGCAGGGGAATTCACCCCTCCACTTT
CASSSRGQGNSPLHF
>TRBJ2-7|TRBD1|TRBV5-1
TGCGCCAGCAGCTCCGACAGGGGGGCTTACGAGCAGTACTTC
CASSSDRGAYEQYF
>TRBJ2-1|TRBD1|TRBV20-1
TGCAGTGCTAGACCTTCGACAGGGGGCTCCTACAATGAGCAGTTCTTC
CSARPSTGGSYNEQFF